The clone carrying this TCR beta chain has just a few counts. Its antigen is undetermined. The data stem from a study of T cells after yellow fever vaccination. Study-level information: The SMART-Seq v4 Ultra Low Input method served to prepare the low-cell-number fractions.

Study-wide results and limits: Although most clonotypes did not, a small share appeared in both CD4 and CD8 compartments. Reappearance after the booster was observed for most primary-vaccination clones (roughly 96% CD4, about 90% CD8).

The TCR cDNA carried a universal primer site and UMIs from 5'RACE template switching. TCRdb re-derived calls from the 5' RACE reads in MiXCR, one entry per CDR3 protein. The sample carries around 350,000 distinct CDR3 sequences, more than 5.5% recorded once. The receptor was isolated from a man aged 25-45 years who received the YFV17D yellow fever vaccine. Here the sequenced sample was PBMCs, taken 5 days after the yellow fever booster vaccination.

CDR3 region: CSARPGTSLLNEQFF. The CDR3, as DNA: TGCAGTGCGAGGCCCGGGACTAGTTTGTTAAATGAGCAGTTCTTC. The chain employs TRBV20-1 and TRBJ2-1; 8 bases line up with TRBD2. Germline CDR1 and CDR2: DFQATT and SNEGSKA (reference sequence). The J segment lost 7 bases and the V segment lost 6 bases, leaving 14 bases of the junction unmatched. This CDR3 has 15 amino acids.